Presented here are 2 T cell receptor beta chains from one specimen sequenced in a study of identical twins. Using its own MiXCR run on the 5' RACE reads, TCRdb lists one record per CDR3 protein. Found here are about 530,000 distinct CDR3 sequences, about 22% of them singletons; the top ten hold 0.48%. This sample was also put to use in a study of yellow fever vaccine responses in identical twins.

Sequenced sample: CD4+ T cells sorted from blood. The receptors originated from a woman younger than 30 in good health.

The CDR3 here is CASSYSTARNEQFF. For the CDR3, the DNA is TGTGCCAGCAGTTACTCGACAGCTAGAAATGAGCAGTTCTTC. The gene calls are TRBV6-5 and TRBJ2-1; weak D call: TRBD1 (5 bases). V was trimmed by 0 bases and J by 7 bases, leaving 10 bases between them. The CDR3 covers 14 residues. The germline CDR1 and CDR2 sequences are MNHEY and SVGAGI.

The V gene is TRBV10-3, the J gene TRBJ2-2, with TRBD2 as a possible D gene (6 bases). Germline CDR1 reads ENHRY; CDR2 reads SYGVKD. V was pared by 10 bases and J by 3 bases, with 15 bases between. The CDR3 runs to 14 residues. The DNA for the CDR3 is TGTGCCACCAGGCGAGGAGGGGACACCGGGGAGCTGTTTTTT. Translation: CATRRGGDTGELFF.